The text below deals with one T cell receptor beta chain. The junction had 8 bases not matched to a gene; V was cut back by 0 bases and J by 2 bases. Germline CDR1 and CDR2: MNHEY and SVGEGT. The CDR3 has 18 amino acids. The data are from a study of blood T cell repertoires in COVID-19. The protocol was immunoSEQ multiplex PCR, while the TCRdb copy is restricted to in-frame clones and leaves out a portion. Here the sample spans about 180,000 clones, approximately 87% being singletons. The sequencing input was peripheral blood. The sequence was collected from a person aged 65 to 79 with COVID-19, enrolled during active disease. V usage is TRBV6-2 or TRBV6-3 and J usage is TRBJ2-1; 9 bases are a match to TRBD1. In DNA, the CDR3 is TGTGCCAGCAGTTACTCCTTGGAAGACAGGGGGACCTACAATGAGCAGTTCTTC. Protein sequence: CASSYSLEDRGTYNEQFF.